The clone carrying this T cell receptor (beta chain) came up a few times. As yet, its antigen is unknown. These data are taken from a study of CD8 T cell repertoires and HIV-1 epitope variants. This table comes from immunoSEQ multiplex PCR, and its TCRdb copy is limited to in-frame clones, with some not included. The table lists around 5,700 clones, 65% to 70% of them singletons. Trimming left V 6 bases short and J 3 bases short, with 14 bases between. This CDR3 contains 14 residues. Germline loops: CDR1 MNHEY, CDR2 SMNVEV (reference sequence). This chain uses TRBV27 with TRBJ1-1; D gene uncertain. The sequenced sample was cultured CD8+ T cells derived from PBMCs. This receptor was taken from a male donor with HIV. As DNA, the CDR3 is TGTGCCAGCAGCCCCTCCGACACTTACACTGAAGCTTTCTTT. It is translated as CASSPSDTYTEAFF.